This T cell receptor (beta chain) was recorded in a study of T cell clones after liver transplantation. On the study more broadly: TCRbeta sequencing after a pre-transplant mixed lymphocyte reaction identified graft-donor-reactive clones, later tracked in post-transplant blood. Subjects received no induction therapy and standard immunosuppression until randomization at 12-24 months post-transplant. At least one year of complete immunosuppression withdrawal without enzymes over twice normal defined tolerance. The study, taken as a whole, reports: A significant post-transplant drop in circulating graft-donor-reactive CD4 TCRbeta sequences occurred in most of the 8 subjects.

This clone was detected once. Its matching antigen is unknown. TCRdb keeps only in-frame clones here, not all; method: immunoSEQ multiplex PCR. This sample has approximately 100,000 clones, with around 83% found just once. Germline V CDR1 and CDR2: KGHSH, LQKENI. The V segment lost 3 bases and the J segment 7 bases; nucleotides outside the gene matches: 8. CDR3 length: 15 amino acids. This specimen was CD4+ T cells from blood, taken before liver transplant. The clonotype originates from a human donor who received a liver transplant. V usage is TRBV18 and J usage is TRBJ2-1, with 8 bases that match TRBD1. The CDR3 DNA reads TGTGCCAGCTCACCGTCCGGGACAGGAGTGAATGAGCAGTTCTTC. Translation: CASSPSGTGVNEQFF.